These T cell receptor beta chains were read from a single sample in a study of STAT5B mutations in CD4+ large granular lymphocyte leukemia. Sequencing was performed with immunoSEQ multiplex PCR; in TCRdb, only in-frame clones are kept and a portion is missing. Among fewer than 45,000 clones listed, 80% to 90% were seen once. Sequencing was done on a sample of CD4+ T cells from blood buffy coats. The source of these receptors is a human donor in good health. Both conserved end residues are part of each CDR3. The D gene is left open where the match is weak.

J,V,D,DNA,CDR3
TRBJ2-7,TRBV11-2,TRBD1,TGTGCCAGCAGTCATACAGGGGGCTACGAGCAGTACTTC,CASSHTGGYEQYF
TRBJ2-1,TRBV7-2,.,TGTGCCAGCAGCCGCTTCAACAATGAGCAGTTCTTC,CASSRFNNEQFF
TRBJ2-1,TRBV5-5,.,TGTGCCAGCAGCTTGGGACTAGAACCTTACAATGAGCAGTTCTTC,CASSLGLEPYNEQFF
TRBJ2-5,TRBV11-2,.,TGTGCCAGCAGCGCAGAGGGAGGGGGGAAAGAGACCCAGTACTTC,CASSAEGGGKETQYF
TRBJ1-2,TRBV4-1,TRBD1,TGCGCCAGCAGCCATCCCCGGGACAGGGATAACTATGGCTACACCTTC,CASSHPRDRDNYGYTF
TRBJ1-2,TRBV5-1,.,TGCGCCAGCAGCTCTTACTCTTCTAACTATGGCTACACCTTC,CASSSYSSNYGYTF
TRBJ1-1,TRBV20-1,.,TGCAGTGCTCCGGACAGCGGATCTATTTTT,CSAPDSGSIF
TRBJ2-1,TRBV25-1,TRBD2,TGTGCCAGCAGGACGACTAGCGGTGAGCAGTTCTTC,CASRTTSGEQFF
TRBJ2-7,TRBV2,TRBD1,TGTGCCAGCAGTGGCGGACAGGGCTACGAGCAGTACTTC,CASSGGQGYEQYF
TRBJ2-7,TRBV4-2,TRBD1,TGTGCCAGCAGCCACGGGGGACAGGGCGATTACGAGCAGTACTTC,CASSHGGQGDYEQYF